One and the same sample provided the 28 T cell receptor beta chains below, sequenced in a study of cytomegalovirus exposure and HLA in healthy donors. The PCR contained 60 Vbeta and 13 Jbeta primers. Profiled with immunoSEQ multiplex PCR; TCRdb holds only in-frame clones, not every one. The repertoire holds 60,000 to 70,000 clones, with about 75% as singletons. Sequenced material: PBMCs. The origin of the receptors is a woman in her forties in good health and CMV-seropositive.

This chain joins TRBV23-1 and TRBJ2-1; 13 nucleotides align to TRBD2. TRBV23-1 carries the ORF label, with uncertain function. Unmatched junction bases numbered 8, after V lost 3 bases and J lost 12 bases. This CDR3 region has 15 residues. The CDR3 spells CASSHQPLAGGRQFF. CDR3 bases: TGCGCCAGCAGTCACCAGCCACTAGCGGGGGGGCGGCAGTTCTTC.

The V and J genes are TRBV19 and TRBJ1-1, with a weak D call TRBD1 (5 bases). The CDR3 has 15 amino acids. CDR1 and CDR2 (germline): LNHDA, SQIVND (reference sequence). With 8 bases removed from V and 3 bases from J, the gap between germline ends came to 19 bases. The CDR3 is CASSLVREVHTEAFF. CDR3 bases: TGTGCCAGTTCATTGGTCAGGGAAGTGCACACTGAAGCTTTCTTT.

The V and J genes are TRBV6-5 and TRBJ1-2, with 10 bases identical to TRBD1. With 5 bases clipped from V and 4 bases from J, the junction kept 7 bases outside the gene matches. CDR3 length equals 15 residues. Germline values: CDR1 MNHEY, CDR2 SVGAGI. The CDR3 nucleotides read TGTGCCAGCAGTCGGGGGGGACAGGGGCGCTATGGCTACACCTTC. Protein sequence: CASSRGGQGRYGYTF.

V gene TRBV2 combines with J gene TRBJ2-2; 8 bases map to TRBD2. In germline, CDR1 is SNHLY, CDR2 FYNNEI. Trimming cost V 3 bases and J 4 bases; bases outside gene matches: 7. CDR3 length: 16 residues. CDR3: CASSDDQAGVTGELFF. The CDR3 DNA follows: TGTGCCAGCAGTGACGATCAAGCGGGGGTCACCGGGGAGCTGTTTTTT.

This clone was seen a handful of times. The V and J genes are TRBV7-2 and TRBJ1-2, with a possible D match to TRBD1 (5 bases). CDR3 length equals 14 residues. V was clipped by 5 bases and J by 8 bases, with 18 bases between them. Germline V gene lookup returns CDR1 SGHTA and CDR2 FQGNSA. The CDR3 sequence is CASSPPGGALGYTF. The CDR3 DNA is TGTGCCAGCAGCCCACCGGGAGGGGCCCTAGGCTACACCTTC.

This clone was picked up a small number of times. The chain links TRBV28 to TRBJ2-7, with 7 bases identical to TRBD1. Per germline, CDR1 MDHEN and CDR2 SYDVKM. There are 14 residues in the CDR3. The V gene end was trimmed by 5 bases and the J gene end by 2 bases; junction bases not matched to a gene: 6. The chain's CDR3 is CASSDVGGAYEQYF. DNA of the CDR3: TGTGCCAGCAGTGACGTAGGGGGCGCCTACGAGCAGTACTTC. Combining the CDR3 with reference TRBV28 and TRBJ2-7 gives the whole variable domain DVKVTQSSRYLVKRTGEKVFLECVQDMDHENMFWYRQDPGLGLRLIYFSYDVKMKEKGDIPEGYSVSREKKERFSLILESASTNQTSMYLCASSDVGGAYEQYFGPGTRLTVT.

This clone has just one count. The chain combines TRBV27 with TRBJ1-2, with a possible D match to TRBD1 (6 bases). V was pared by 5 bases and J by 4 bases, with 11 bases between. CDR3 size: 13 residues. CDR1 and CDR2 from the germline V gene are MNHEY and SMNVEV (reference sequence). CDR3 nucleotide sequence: TGTGCCAGCAGTATATTAGGGGGCTATGGCTACACCTTC. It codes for CASSILGGYGYTF.

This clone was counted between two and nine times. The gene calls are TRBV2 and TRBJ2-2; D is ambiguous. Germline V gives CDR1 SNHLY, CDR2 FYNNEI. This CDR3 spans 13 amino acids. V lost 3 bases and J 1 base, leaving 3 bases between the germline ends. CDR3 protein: CASSDQNTGELFF. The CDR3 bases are TGTGCCAGCAGTGACCAGAACACCGGGGAGCTGTTTTTT.

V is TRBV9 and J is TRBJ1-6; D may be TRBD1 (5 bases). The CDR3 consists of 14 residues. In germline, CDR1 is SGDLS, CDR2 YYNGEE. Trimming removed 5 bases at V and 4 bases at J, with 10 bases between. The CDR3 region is CASSAGGYNSPLHF. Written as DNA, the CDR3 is TGTGCCAGCAGTGCCGGGGGGTATAATTCACCCCTCCACTTT. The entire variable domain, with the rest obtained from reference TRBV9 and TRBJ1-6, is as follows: DSGVTQTPKHLITATGQRVTLRCSPRSGDLSVYWYQQSLDQGLQFLIQYYNGEERAKGNILERFSAQQFPDLHSELNLSSLELGDSALYFCASSAGGYNSPLHFGNGTRLTVT.

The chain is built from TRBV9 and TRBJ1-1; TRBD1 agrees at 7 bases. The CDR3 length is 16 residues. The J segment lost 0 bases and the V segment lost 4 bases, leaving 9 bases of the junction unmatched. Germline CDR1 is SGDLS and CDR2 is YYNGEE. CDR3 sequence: CASSLQTGPMNTEAFF. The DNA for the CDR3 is TGTGCCAGCAGCCTACAGACAGGGCCTATGAACACTGAAGCTTTCTTT.

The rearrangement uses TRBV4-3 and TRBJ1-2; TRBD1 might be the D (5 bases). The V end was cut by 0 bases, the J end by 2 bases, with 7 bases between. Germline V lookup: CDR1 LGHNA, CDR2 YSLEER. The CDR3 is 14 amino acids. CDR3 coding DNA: TGCGCCAGCAGCCAAGATAGGGGAAACTATGGCTACACCTTC. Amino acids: CASSQDRGNYGYTF.

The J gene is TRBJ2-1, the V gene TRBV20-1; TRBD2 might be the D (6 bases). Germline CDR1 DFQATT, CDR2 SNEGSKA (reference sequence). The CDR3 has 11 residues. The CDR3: CMSAGYNEQFF. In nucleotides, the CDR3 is TGCATGAGTGCGGGGTACAATGAGCAGTTCTTC.

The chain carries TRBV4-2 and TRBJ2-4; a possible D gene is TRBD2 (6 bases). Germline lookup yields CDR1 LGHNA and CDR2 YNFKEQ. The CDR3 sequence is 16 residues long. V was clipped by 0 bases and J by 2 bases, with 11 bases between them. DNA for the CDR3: TGTGCCAGCAGCCAAGACGGGGACTTCTCCAAAAACATTCAGTACTTC. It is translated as CASSQDGDFSKNIQYF.

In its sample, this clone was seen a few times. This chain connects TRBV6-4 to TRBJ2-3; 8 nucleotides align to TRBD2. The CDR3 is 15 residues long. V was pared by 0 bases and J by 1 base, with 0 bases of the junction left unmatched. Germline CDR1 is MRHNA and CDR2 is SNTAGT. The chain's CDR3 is CASSDSRGGTDTQYF. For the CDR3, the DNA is TGTGCCAGCAGTGACTCGCGGGGGGGCACAGATACGCAGTATTTT.

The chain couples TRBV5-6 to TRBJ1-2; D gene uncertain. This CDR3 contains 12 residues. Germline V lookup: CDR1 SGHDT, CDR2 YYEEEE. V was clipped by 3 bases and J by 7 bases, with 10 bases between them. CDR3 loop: CASSYTPTGYTF. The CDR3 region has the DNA TGTGCCAGCAGCTACACCCCAACTGGCTACACCTTC.

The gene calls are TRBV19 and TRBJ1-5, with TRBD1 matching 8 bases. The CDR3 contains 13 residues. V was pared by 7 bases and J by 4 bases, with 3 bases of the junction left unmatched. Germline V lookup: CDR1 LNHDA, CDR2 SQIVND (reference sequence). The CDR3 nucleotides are TGTGCCAGTAAAGACAGGGGTAATCAGCCCCAGCATTTT. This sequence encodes CASKDRGNQPQHF.

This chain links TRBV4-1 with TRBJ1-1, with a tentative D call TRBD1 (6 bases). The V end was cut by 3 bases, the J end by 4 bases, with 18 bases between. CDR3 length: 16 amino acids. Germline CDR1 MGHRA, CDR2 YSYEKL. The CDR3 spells CASSQEAWGRSTEAFF. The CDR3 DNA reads TGCGCCAGCAGCCAGGAGGCTTGGGGGCGGAGCACTGAAGCTTTCTTT.

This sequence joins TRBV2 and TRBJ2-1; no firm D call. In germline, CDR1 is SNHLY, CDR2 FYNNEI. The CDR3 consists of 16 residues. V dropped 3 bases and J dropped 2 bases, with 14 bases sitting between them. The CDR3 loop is CASSDAEPYAYNEQFF. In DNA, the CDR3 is TGTGCCAGCAGTGACGCAGAACCATATGCCTACAATGAGCAGTTCTTC.

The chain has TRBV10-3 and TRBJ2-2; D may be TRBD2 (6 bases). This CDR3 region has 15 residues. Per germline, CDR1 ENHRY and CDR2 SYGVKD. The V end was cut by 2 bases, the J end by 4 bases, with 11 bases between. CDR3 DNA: TGTGCCATCAGTGAGCCATCCGGGAGCACCGGGGAGCTGTTTTTT. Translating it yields CAISEPSGSTGELFF.

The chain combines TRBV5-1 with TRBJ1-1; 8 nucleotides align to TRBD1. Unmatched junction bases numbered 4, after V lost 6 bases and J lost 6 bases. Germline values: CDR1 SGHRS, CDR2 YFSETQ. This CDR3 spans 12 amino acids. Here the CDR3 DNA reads TGCGCCAGCACCTCAGGGGGCTCTGAAGCTTTCTTT. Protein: CASTSGGSEAFF.

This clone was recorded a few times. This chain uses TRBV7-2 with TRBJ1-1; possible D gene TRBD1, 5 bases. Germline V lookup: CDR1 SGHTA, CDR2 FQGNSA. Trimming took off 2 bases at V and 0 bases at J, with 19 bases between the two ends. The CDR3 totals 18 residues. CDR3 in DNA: TGTGCCAGCAGCTTAAGAGTAGCGGGGGGTCTCATGAACACTGAAGCTTTCTTT. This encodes CASSLRVAGGLMNTEAFF.

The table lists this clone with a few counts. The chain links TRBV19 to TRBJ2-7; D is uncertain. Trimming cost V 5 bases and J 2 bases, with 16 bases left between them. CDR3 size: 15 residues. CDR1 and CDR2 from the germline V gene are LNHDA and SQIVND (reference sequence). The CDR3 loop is CASSRRDTAPYEQYF. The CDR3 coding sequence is TGTGCCAGTAGTCGTCGTGACACCGCCCCCTACGAGCAGTACTTC.

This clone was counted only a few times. The CDR3 nucleotides read TGTGCCAGCAGCTTAGGGACAGGGACCTCCCAAGAGACCCAGTACTTC. It codes for CASSLGTGTSQETQYF. The V gene is TRBV7-2, the J gene TRBJ2-5; 8 bases fit TRBD1. Per the germline V gene, CDR1 is SGHTA and CDR2 is FQGNSA. This CDR3 has 16 amino acids. V gave up 1 base and J gave up 1 base; unmatched junction bases: 5.

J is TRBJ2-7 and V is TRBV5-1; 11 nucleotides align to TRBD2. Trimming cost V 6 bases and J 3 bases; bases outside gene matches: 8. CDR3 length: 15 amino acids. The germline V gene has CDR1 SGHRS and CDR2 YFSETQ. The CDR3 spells CASTPSLAGGYEQYF. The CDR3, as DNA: TGCGCCAGCACCCCTTCTCTAGCGGGGGGCTACGAGCAGTACTTC.

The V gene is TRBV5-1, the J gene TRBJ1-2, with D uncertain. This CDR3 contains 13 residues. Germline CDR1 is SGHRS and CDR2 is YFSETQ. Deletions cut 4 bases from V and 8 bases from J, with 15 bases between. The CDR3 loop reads CASSINTAWGYTF. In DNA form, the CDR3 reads TGCGCCAGCAGCATTAACACAGCCTGGGGCTACACCTTC. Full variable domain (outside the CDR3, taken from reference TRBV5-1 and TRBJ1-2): KAGVTQTPRYLIKTRGQQVTLSCSPISGHRSVSWYQQTPGQGLQFLFEYFSETQRNKGNFPGRFSGRQFSNSRSEMNVSTLELGDSALYLCASSINTAWGYTFGSGTRLTVV.

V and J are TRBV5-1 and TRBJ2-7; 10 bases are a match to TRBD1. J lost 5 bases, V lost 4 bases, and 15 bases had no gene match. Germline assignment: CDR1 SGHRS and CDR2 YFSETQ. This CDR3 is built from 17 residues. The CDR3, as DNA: TGCGCCAGCAGCCTTCTCACCGGGACAGGGGAGTTCCACGAGCAGTACTTC. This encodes CASSLLTGTGEFHEQYF.

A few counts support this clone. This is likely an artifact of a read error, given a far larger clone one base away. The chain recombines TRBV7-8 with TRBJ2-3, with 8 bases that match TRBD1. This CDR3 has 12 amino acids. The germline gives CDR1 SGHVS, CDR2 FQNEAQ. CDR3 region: CSSRTGLDTQYF. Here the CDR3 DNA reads TGTTCCAGCCGGACAGGGTTGGATACGCAGTATTTT.

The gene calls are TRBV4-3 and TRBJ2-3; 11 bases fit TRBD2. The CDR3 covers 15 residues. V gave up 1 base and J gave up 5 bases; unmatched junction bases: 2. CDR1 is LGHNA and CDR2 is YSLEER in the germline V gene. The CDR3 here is CASSQVAGGQDTQYF. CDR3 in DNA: TGCGCCAGCAGCCAAGTAGCGGGGGGGCAAGATACGCAGTATTTT.